This T cell receptor (beta chain) was captured by sequencing in a study of response to subunit inactivated influenza vaccine (dated by TCRdb to 2016 to 2018). For the study in its entirety: Deep quantitative T cell receptor repertoire profiling was used in the study to track responses to a trivalent subunit inactivated influenza vaccine. Findings and caveats that apply to the study as a whole: The authors suggested that each seasonal influenza vaccination may recruit only a limited number of new T cells.

The library relied on RT-PCR. The sequencer was an Illumina HiSeq 2500. TCRdb applied fastp at Q25 and MiXCR to the public reads, then kept only in-frame beta chains. Rows are unified per CDR3 protein, each entry keeping the most common DNA and genes. The sample table shows more than 700,000 distinct CDR3 sequences, and about 20% are seen once. The biggest ten clones account for roughly a tenth of the sample. In regard to this clonotype: Which antigen it targets is not known. Base qualities are not recorded, but no much larger clone differs from it by a single base.

The sample here was PBMCs from blood, taken around 5 days after vaccination. This receptor was taken from a man in his fifties or sixties who received an inactivated influenza vaccine. Donor details come from another sample of the same person, matched by shared clones.

The bases read TGCGCCAGCCGTCGTAGCAATGAGCAGTTCTTC. Translated, it gives CASRRSNEQFF. The chain links TRBV5-1 with TRBJ2-1, with the D gene uncertain. Counted from cysteine to phenylalanine, this CDR3 has 11 amino acids. Only the CDR3 portion is preserved as DNA: 33 bases, with reading frame beginning at the first base. V drops 7 bases and J drops 6 bases, leaving 8 bases in between. From the germline V gene, CDR1 is SGHRS and CDR2 is YFSETQ.